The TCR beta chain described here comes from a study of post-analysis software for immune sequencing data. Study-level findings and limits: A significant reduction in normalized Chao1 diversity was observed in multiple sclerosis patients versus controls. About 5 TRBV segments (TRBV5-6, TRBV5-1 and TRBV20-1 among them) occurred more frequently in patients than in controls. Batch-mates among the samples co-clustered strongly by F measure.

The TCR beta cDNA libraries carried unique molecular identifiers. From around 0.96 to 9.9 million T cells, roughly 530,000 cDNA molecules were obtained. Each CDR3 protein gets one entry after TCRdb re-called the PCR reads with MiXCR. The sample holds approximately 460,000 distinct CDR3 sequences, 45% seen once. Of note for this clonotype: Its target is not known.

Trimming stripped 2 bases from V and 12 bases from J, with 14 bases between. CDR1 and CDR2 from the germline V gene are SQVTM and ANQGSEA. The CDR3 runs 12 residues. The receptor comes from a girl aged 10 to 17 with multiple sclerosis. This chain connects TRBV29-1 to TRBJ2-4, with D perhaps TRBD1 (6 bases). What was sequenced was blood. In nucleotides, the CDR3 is TGCAGCGTTGAACTAGGGGACACCTCTCAGTACTTC. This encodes CSVELGDTSQYF.